The clone carrying this T cell receptor (beta chain) was recorded a few times. Antigen unknown. One entry per CDR3 protein, called by TCRdb with MiXCR from the reads. This sample has roughly 200,000 distinct CDR3 sequences; about 40% occur once, and the top ten carry over 45%. This sample is part of a study of T cell repertoires in cytomegalovirus infection. As for the study in general: Public TCR beta signature analysis indicated the presence of both CMV infection and matching HLA type.

V was clipped by 6 bases and J by 5 bases, with 11 bases between them. CDR1 and CDR2 (germline): MNHEY, SMNVEV (reference sequence). CDR3 length: 12 amino acids. Study outcomes and limitations: Public TCR beta family frequency separated CMV-and-HLA carriers, including in an independent cohort. CMV-specific TCR beta clonotypes restricted by HLA-C dominated the ex vivo response.

The source of this sequence is a human donor in good health (CMV status not recorded). Some clones in this sample may be carry-over from other donors' samples. V and J are TRBV27 and TRBJ2-7; D remains unclear. The sample consisted of CD8+ T cells from cultured PBMCs, taken from culture after CMV antigen stimulation. This CDR3 is CASRPRSDEQYF. DNA of the CDR3: TGTGCCAGCAGACCTCGGTCGGACGAGCAGTACTTC.